The 20 T cell receptor beta chains reported below all come from one sample, sequenced in a study of blood T cell repertoires in COVID-19 (dated by TCRdb to 2018 to 2021). The library was prepared using the immunoSEQ multiplex PCR assay. The clones in this table, taken by TCRdb from immuneACCESS, are in-frame only. Not every clone is retained; where verified, under half of the shortfall comes from an unresolved V gene, and the cause of the rest is unknown. The table for this sample lists approximately 90,000 clones; around 84% of them were counted only once. The ten most abundant clones make up around 25% of the sample. The sequenced sample consisted of peripheral blood. The receptors stem from a man in his sixties with acute or convalescent COVID-19.

This chain connects TRBV28 to TRBJ1-5; a possible D gene is TRBD1 (6 bases). This CDR3 contains 14 residues. V dropped 7 bases and J dropped 7 bases, with 17 bases sitting between them. The germline V gene has CDR1 MDHEN and CDR2 SYDVKM. The CDR3: CASTPPRGWQPQHF. CDR3 coding DNA: TGTGCCAGCACCCCCCCCAGGGGCTGGCAGCCCCAGCATTTT.

The chain employs TRBV7-9 and TRBJ1-2, with TRBD1 matching over 7 bases. The CDR3 is 14 amino acids. The germline CDR1 and CDR2 sequences are SEHNR and FQNEAQ (reference sequence). Trimming cost V 3 bases and J 4 bases; bases outside gene matches: 5. CDR3 nucleotides: TGTGCCAGCAGCTTCCCGGACAGGTTCTATGGCTACACCTTC. Translated, it gives CASSFPDRFYGYTF.

The chain links TRBV18 to TRBJ2-4; TRBD1 aligns across 10 bases. The CDR3 is 17 amino acids. In germline, CDR1 is KGHSH, CDR2 LQKENI. V lost 3 bases and J lost 4; bases outside the gene matches: 9. CDR3 coding DNA: TGTGCCAGCTCACCCACACAGGGACAGGGGAGAAAAAACATTCAGTACTTC. Its translation: CASSPTQGQGRKNIQYF.

This rearrangement joins TRBV3-1 (or the pseudogene TRBV3-2) to TRBJ2-3; weak D call: TRBD2 (5 bases). Trimming took off 3 bases at V and 11 bases at J, with 12 bases between the two ends. This CDR3 region has 12 residues. Per the germline V gene, CDR1 is LGHDT and CDR2 is YNNKEL (reference sequence). The CDR3, as DNA: TGTGCCAGCAGCCAGGGAGATCTCAAGCAGTATTTT. Translating gives CASSQGDLKQYF.

The rearrangement links TRBV9 to TRBJ1-5, with 7 bases matching TRBD1. J lost 5 bases, V lost 3 bases, and 5 bases had no gene match. The CDR3 contains 14 residues. CDR1 SGDLS and CDR2 YYNGEE come from the germline V gene. In DNA, the CDR3 is TGTGCCAGCAGCGACACAACAGGGGATCAGCCCCAGCATTTT. Encoded protein: CASSDTTGDQPQHF.

The chain recombines TRBV7-2 with TRBJ1-2; tentative D call: TRBD1 (5 bases). This CDR3 contains 14 residues. In germline, CDR1 is SGHTA, CDR2 FQGNSA. V lost 3 bases, J lost 8 bases, and 16 bases lay in between. CDR3 nucleotide sequence: TGTGCCAGCAGCTTCGGCGTCCTGGGGCAAGGCTACACCTTC. This encodes CASSFGVLGQGYTF.

The chain joins TRBV19 to TRBJ1-2; 7 nucleotides match TRBD1. The germline V gene encodes CDR1 LNHDA and CDR2 SQIVND (reference sequence). V gave up 8 bases and J gave up 8 bases; unmatched junction bases: 5. This CDR3 spans 11 amino acids. DNA of the CDR3: TGTGCCAGTCGACAGGGTAGAGGCTACACCTTC. Translated: CASRQGRGYTF. The full variable domain, with the rest looked up from reference TRBV19 and TRBJ1-2, is DGGITQSPKYLFRKEGQNVTLSCEQNLNHDAMYWYRQDPGQGLRLIYYSQIVNDFQKGDIAEGYSVSREKKESFPLTVTSAQKNPTAFYLCASRQGRGYTFGSGTRLTVV.

The chain has TRBV11-2 and TRBJ2-5; D unclear. Trimming pared 2 bases from V and 5 bases from J, leaving 9 bases between. Germline V gene data show CDR1 as SGHAT and CDR2 as FQNNGV. This CDR3 contains 13 residues. The CDR3, as DNA: TGTGCCAGCAGCTTAAACAGTCTGGAGACCCAGTACTTC. It codes for CASSLNSLETQYF.

Here the CDR3 reads CASSPGLAGGFTDTQYF. CDR3 DNA: TGTGCCAGCTCACCAGGACTAGCGGGGGGGTTCACAGATACGCAGTATTTT. The V and J genes are TRBV18 and TRBJ2-3; 15 bases align to TRBD2. Per the germline V gene, CDR1 is KGHSH and CDR2 is LQKENI. This CDR3 spans 17 amino acids. V gave up 2 bases and J gave up 2 bases; unmatched junction bases: 2.

This chain links TRBV14 with TRBJ1-2; D possibly corresponds to TRBD1 (6 bases). This CDR3 is built from 16 residues. CDR1 and CDR2 from the germline V gene are SGHDN and FVKESK. The V end was cut by 4 bases, the J end by 8 bases, with 23 bases between. The CDR3 DNA reads as TGTGCCAGCAGCCCTTCACCCTTGACAGGATTCGGGGGCTACACCTTC. Translation gives CASSPSPLTGFGGYTF.

The V and J genes are TRBV19 and TRBJ1-2, with 9 bases aligning to TRBD1. The J segment lost 5 bases and the V segment lost 5 bases, leaving 3 bases of the junction unmatched. Germline assignment: CDR1 LNHDA and CDR2 SQIVND (reference sequence). This CDR3 contains 13 residues. CDR3 DNA sequence: TGTGCCAGTAGTCCGGGGACAGGGTATGGCTACACCTTC. This translates into CASSPGTGYGYTF.

This rearrangement joins TRBV5-8 to TRBJ2-5; unclear D gene. Germline V gives CDR1 SGHTS, CDR2 YDEGEE. V lost 4 bases and J lost 1, with 8 bases in between. The CDR3 contains 13 residues. The CDR3 nucleotides are TGTGCCAGCAGCCCTCGGAGCCAAGAGACCCAGTACTTC. It yields the protein CASSPRSQETQYF.

This clone was counted once. The genes are TRBV27 and TRBJ2-1; 7 positions agree with TRBD2. CDR3 length: 15 residues. Germline loops: CDR1 MNHEY, CDR2 SMNVEV (reference sequence). The junction had 11 bases not matched to a gene; V was cut back by 5 bases and J by 7 bases. For the CDR3, the DNA is TGTGCCAGCAGTCCTAATTGGGGGGGTGGAAATGAGCAGTTCTTC. Its protein product is CASSPNWGGGNEQFF.

The rearrangement links TRBV2 to TRBJ1-5; 10 positions agree with TRBD1. V was pared by 2 bases and J by 7 bases, with 5 bases of the junction left unmatched. Germline CDR1 reads SNHLY; CDR2 reads FYNNEI. This CDR3 has 15 residues. CDR3 residues: CASSESGQGQQPQHF. CDR3 nucleotide sequence: TGTGCCAGCAGTGAATCGGGACAGGGGCAACAGCCCCAGCATTTT.

The chain uses TRBV9 and TRBJ1-2, with TRBD1 identical over 8 bases. The CDR3 covers 13 residues. Germline V gives CDR1 SGDLS, CDR2 YYNGEE. The J segment lost 5 bases and the V segment lost 2 bases, leaving 2 bases of the junction unmatched. CDR3 bases: TGTGCCAGCAGCGTCGGGACAGGTTATGGCTACACCTTC. Its translation: CASSVGTGYGYTF.

This chain joins TRBV28 and TRBJ2-5; D is perhaps TRBD2 (5 bases). The germline V gene encodes CDR1 MDHEN and CDR2 SYDVKM. V shed 3 bases and J shed 3 bases, with 5 bases lying between them. The CDR3 spans 12 residues. CDR3: CASSFGEETQYF. In DNA, the CDR3 is TGTGCCAGCAGTTTCGGGGAAGAGACCCAGTACTTC.

There are many counts of this clone. The chain carries TRBV7-9 and TRBJ2-1, with 14 nucleotides matching TRBD2. Germline V lookup: CDR1 SEHNR, CDR2 FQNEAQ (reference sequence). V was clipped by 5 bases and J by 4 bases; unmatched bases: 7. The CDR3 sequence is 17 residues long. In DNA form, the CDR3 reads TGTGCCAGCAGCCCACGAAGACTAGCGGGGGGGTACAATGAGCAGTTCTTC. Its translation is CASSPRRLAGGYNEQFF. The whole variable domain, remainder taken from reference TRBV7-9 and TRBJ2-1, is DTGVSQNPRHKITKRGQNVTFRCDPISEHNRLYWYRQTLGQGPEFLTYFQNEAQLEKSRLLSDRFSAERPKGSFSTLEIQRTEQGDSAMYLCASSPRRLAGGYNEQFFGPGTRLTVL.

The V call is TRBV10-3, the J call TRBJ2-5, with 8 bases that match TRBD2. The CDR3 is made up of 15 amino acids. Unmatched junction bases numbered 4, after V lost 2 bases and J lost 2 bases. In germline, CDR1 is ENHRY, CDR2 SYGVKD. Written as DNA, the CDR3 is TGTGCCATCAGTGAGGGGACTAGAAAACAAGAGACCCAGTACTTC. As protein: CAISEGTRKQETQYF.

The chain links TRBV29-1 to TRBJ2-2; D is uncertain. Trimming shortened V by 7 bases and J by 1 base, and 13 bases separated the two germline ends. The CDR3 contains 14 residues. Germline-derived CDR1 and CDR2 are SQVTM and ANQGSEA. Here the CDR3 DNA reads TGCAGCGCTACCGAAAGACAGAACACCGGGGAGCTGTTTTTT. This sequence encodes CSATERQNTGELFF.

The gene calls are TRBV2 and TRBJ1-5; D is perhaps TRBD1 (6 bases). V shed 2 bases and J shed 3 bases, with 14 bases lying between them. This CDR3 has 16 amino acids. Germline V gene data show CDR1 as SNHLY and CDR2 as FYNNEI. The CDR3 loop reads CASSEQGPLNNQPQHF. CDR3 nucleotide sequence: TGTGCCAGCAGTGAACAGGGGCCCCTAAACAATCAGCCCCAGCATTTT.